A single sample is the source of the 22 T cell receptor beta chains below, sequenced in a study of T cell changes during pregnancy in multiple sclerosis. Sequencing used immunoSEQ multiplex PCR; TCRdb keeps in-frame clones, though not all of them. The sample includes some 75,000 clones, more than 90% of them seen just once. The sample was peripheral blood, taken in the second trimester of pregnancy. These receptors originate from a female donor with multiple sclerosis, enrolled in a pregnancy study.

The V and J genes are TRBV19 and TRBJ1-2; D is perhaps TRBD1 (5 bases). Germline assignment: CDR1 LNHDA and CDR2 SQIVND (reference sequence). The CDR3 is 13 amino acids. V dropped 5 bases and J dropped 5 bases, with 12 bases sitting between them. CDR3 DNA: TGTGCCAGTAGTTACACGACAGCTTATGGCTACACCTTC. Translated, it gives CASSYTTAYGYTF.

The rearrangement joins TRBV6-1 to TRBJ2-3; no firm D call. From germline, CDR1 is MNHNS and CDR2 SASEGT. This CDR3 contains 14 residues. V was trimmed by 2 bases and J by 2 bases, leaving 8 bases between them. The CDR3 bases are TGTGCCAGCAGTGAAAAAGGAGACACAGATACGCAGTATTTT. This translates into CASSEKGDTDTQYF.

This sequence joins TRBV10-1 and TRBJ2-5; a weak D match, TRBD1 (5 bases). Trimming pared 6 bases from V and 5 bases from J, leaving 13 bases between. The CDR3 is made up of 13 amino acids. The germline CDR1 and CDR2 sequences are WNHNN and SYGVQD (reference sequence). CDR3 region: CASRDTLSETQYF. The CDR3 coding sequence is TGCGCCAGCAGGGACACCCTCTCTGAGACCCAGTACTTC.

A single count supports this clone. V gene TRBV2 combines with J gene TRBJ2-1, with TRBD1 identical over 8 bases. The J segment lost 1 base and the V segment lost 8 bases, leaving 10 bases of the junction unmatched. Germline CDR1 is SNHLY and CDR2 is FYNNEI. The CDR3 spans 16 residues. CDR3 residues: CASGQQGERSYNEQFF. In DNA, the CDR3 is TGTGCCAGCGGCCAACAGGGGGAAAGGTCCTACAATGAGCAGTTCTTC.

This clone appeared a single time. This chain connects TRBV7-2 to TRBJ2-3; tentative D call: TRBD2 (6 bases). The CDR3 is 14 residues long. Per germline, CDR1 SGHTA and CDR2 FQGNSA. Trimming took 8 bases from V and 1 from J, leaving 13 bases between them. For the CDR3, the DNA is TGTGCCAGCGGAGGTAGCGGAGGCACAGATACGCAGTATTTT. Translated: CASGGSGGTDTQYF.

The chain carries TRBV5-1 and TRBJ2-7, with 10 bases lining up with TRBD2. Germline-derived CDR1 and CDR2 are SGHRS and YFSETQ. V lost 0 bases and J lost 3; bases outside the gene matches: 9. The CDR3 is 17 amino acids. The CDR3 here is CASSLAFVTSGRYEQYF. The CDR3 DNA sequence: TGCGCCAGCAGCTTGGCCTTTGTGACTAGCGGGCGCTACGAGCAGTACTTC. Using reference TRBV5-1 and TRBJ2-7 for the parts outside the CDR3, the full variable domain is KAGVTQTPRYLIKTRGQQVTLSCSPISGHRSVSWYQQTPGQGLQFLFEYFSETQRNKGNFPGRFSGRQFSNSRSEMNVSTLELGDSALYLCASSLAFVTSGRYEQYFGPGTRLTVT.

V and J are TRBV7-2 and TRBJ1-3; no reliable D call. The CDR3 extends over 14 amino acids. Germline CDR1 SGHTA, CDR2 FQGNSA. Trimming pared 2 bases from V and 0 bases from J, leaving 5 bases between. DNA for the CDR3: TGTGCCAGCAGCTTACGAGGCTCTGGAAACACCATATATTTT. This codes for CASSLRGSGNTIYF.

This chain joins TRBV5-1 and TRBJ2-7; D call uncertain. Germline V gene sequence: CDR1 SGHRS, CDR2 YFSETQ. The V gene lost 1 base and the J gene lost 1 base, with 6 bases spanning the gap. CDR3 length: 13 amino acids. The CDR3 sequence is CASSLTVSYEQYF. CDR3 nucleotides: TGCGCCAGCAGCTTGACAGTATCCTACGAGCAGTACTTC.

The chain carries TRBV30 and TRBJ2-7; D may be TRBD2 (5 bases). Trimming took 0 bases from V and 5 from J, leaving 8 bases between them. In germline, CDR1 is GTSNPN, CDR2 SVGIG (reference sequence). The CDR3 loop spans 12 amino acids. The chain's CDR3 is CAWSVTGDEQYF. The CDR3 DNA sequence: TGTGCCTGGAGTGTAACCGGGGACGAGCAGTACTTC.

The chain is built from TRBV12-2 and TRBJ2-1; the table calls TRBD1, which could not be checked here. TRBV12-2 represents a pseudogene. The CDR3 loop spans 21 amino acids. CDR3 residues: CASRLLGPGHPSGYTRNEQFF. CDR3 sequence (DNA): TGTGCAAGTCGCTTGTTGGGGCCGGGACATCCAAGCGGCTACACAAGGAATGAGCAGTTCTTC.

CDR3: CASSRPGLAGQRGIQYF. The CDR3 region has the DNA TGTGCCAGCAGCCGCCCGGGACTAGCGGGACAAAGAGGCATTCAGTACTTC. This chain joins TRBV27 and TRBJ2-4, with TRBD2 identical over 13 bases. The germline V gene encodes CDR1 MNHEY and CDR2 SMNVEV (reference sequence). The CDR3 loop spans 17 amino acids. The V gene end was trimmed by 6 bases and the J gene end by 9 bases; junction bases not matched to a gene: 14.

The chain links TRBV5-1 to TRBJ1-2; 9 nucleotides line up with TRBD1. CDR1 and CDR2 (germline): SGHRS, YFSETQ. This CDR3 has 15 amino acids. Unmatched junction bases numbered 15, after V lost 4 bases and J lost 11 bases. CDR3 residues: CASSAGTGMFVSYTF. The CDR3 coding sequence is TGCGCCAGCAGCGCCGGGACAGGGATGTTTGTTAGTTACACCTTC.

This clone was counted a single time. The V call is TRBV4-2, the J call TRBJ2-7, with D maybe TRBD2 (5 bases). Germline loops: CDR1 LGHNA, CDR2 YNFKEQ. V was cut by 0 bases and J by 2 bases, with 8 bases left in between. CDR3 length: 14 residues. The CDR3 spells CASSQDDGTYEQYF. In DNA, the CDR3 is TGTGCCAGCAGCCAAGACGACGGGACCTACGAGCAGTACTTC.

This chain links TRBV5-4 with TRBJ2-6, with no clear D. Trimming took off 0 bases at V and 3 bases at J, with 10 bases between the two ends. CDR3 length: 16 amino acids. CDR1 and CDR2 (germline): SGHNT, YYREEE (reference sequence). In DNA form, the CDR3 reads TGTGCCAGCAGCTTGGATAGCCGCGTTGGGGCCAACGTCCTGACTTTC. This codes for CASSLDSRVGANVLTF.

The chain employs TRBV29-1 and TRBJ2-4, with 10 bases identical to TRBD1. Germline trimming cut 6 bases from V and 9 bases from J; bases unmatched to any gene: 8. The CDR3 totals 13 residues. Germline CDR1 is SQVTM and CDR2 is ANQGSEA. The CDR3 sequence: CSVRDRGTTIQYF. The CDR3 DNA reads TGCAGCGTCCGGGACAGGGGAACGACCATTCAGTACTTC.

The gene calls are TRBV11-2 and TRBJ2-7; 11 bases are a match to TRBD2. The V and J ends lost 4 bases and 12 bases, in that order; junction bases with no gene match: 8. There are 13 residues in the CDR3. Germline values: CDR1 SGHAT, CDR2 FQNNGV. The DNA for the CDR3 is TGTGCCAGCAGCTCGGGACTAGCGGCGCCTTGGTACTTC. Translation gives CASSSGLAAPWYF.

The rearrangement joins TRBV28 to TRBJ2-3, with TRBD2 matching 7 bases. This CDR3 contains 17 residues. V was clipped by 4 bases and J by 2 bases; unmatched bases: 12. CDR1 is MDHEN and CDR2 is SYDVKM in the germline V gene. CDR3 sequence reads: CASSSLIVGGVTDTQYF. CDR3 bases: TGTGCCAGCAGTTCCCTTATAGTTGGGGGGGTCACAGATACGCAGTATTTT. Drawing the rest from reference TRBV28 and TRBJ2-3, the complete variable domain is DVKVTQSSRYLVKRTGEKVFLECVQDMDHENMFWYRQDPGLGLRLIYFSYDVKMKEKGDIPEGYSVSREKKERFSLILESASTNQTSMYLCASSSLIVGGVTDTQYFGPGTRLTVL.

V is TRBV28 and J is TRBJ1-5; possibly TRBD1 for D (5 bases). V was trimmed by 4 bases and J by 7 bases, leaving 8 bases between them. Looked up from germline, CDR1 is MDHEN and CDR2 is SYDVKM. This CDR3 has 12 amino acids. This chain's CDR3 is CASSYQGQPQHF. CDR3 bases: TGTGCCAGCAGTTATCAGGGACAGCCCCAGCATTTT.

The chain links TRBV9 to TRBJ2-1; D might be TRBD2 (6 bases). The CDR3 is made up of 15 amino acids. Germline V lookup: CDR1 SGDLS, CDR2 YYNGEE. V lost 3 bases and J 5 bases, leaving 15 bases between the germline ends. The CDR3 DNA reads TGTGCCAGCAGCGCTCAGGGACTGCTCAACAATGAGCAGTTCTTC. This codes for CASSAQGLLNNEQFF.

CDR3 sequence (DNA): TGCAGCGTTGTTGGACAGGGGATCGTCAATGAGCAGTTCTTC. Protein product: CSVVGQGIVNEQFF. V usage is TRBV29-1 and J usage is TRBJ2-1; the match to TRBD1 covers 9 bases. Germline V gene sequence: CDR1 SQVTM, CDR2 ANQGSEA. V lost 4 bases and J lost 6; bases outside the gene matches: 7. This CDR3 has 14 residues.

This clone was counted a single time. The J gene is TRBJ2-7, the V gene TRBV2; 12 bases are a match to TRBD1. Germline CDR1 and CDR2: SNHLY and FYNNEI. J was trimmed by 6 bases and V by 4 bases; bases with no gene match: 7. The CDR3 has 15 residues. The CDR3 sequence: CASSALGQGAGEQYF. CDR3 bases: TGTGCCAGCAGTGCACTGGGACAGGGGGCGGGCGAGCAGTACTTC.

This chain uses TRBV19 with TRBJ2-1; possibly TRBD1 for D (5 bases). With 6 bases removed from V and 8 bases from J, the gap between germline ends came to 14 bases. Germline V gives CDR1 LNHDA, CDR2 SQIVND (reference sequence). This CDR3 comprises 13 residues. The CDR3 protein is CASRQSGKDEQFF. In DNA, the CDR3 is TGTGCCAGTAGGCAGTCAGGGAAGGATGAGCAGTTCTTC.